This T cell receptor beta chain was sequenced in a study of T cells in Graves' hyperthyroidism and ophthalmopathy. Overall study: Once the initial diagnosis was made, peripheral blood was obtained before any treatment. Whole-study findings and limits: Progression to ophthalmopathy was predicted a median of 6.5 months early.

The sample holds many counts of this clonotype. Its antigen is unknown. Amplification of TCR beta CDR3 regions used RNA as the template. The HTBI primer set was used in a first-round RT-PCR of the TCR CDR3. A single record per CDR3 protein comes from TCRdb applying MiXCR to the multiplex PCR reads. The repertoire holds some 700,000 distinct CDR3 sequences, roughly 17% seen once, with around a sixth in the top ten. The germline V gene has CDR1 SQVTM and CDR2 ANQGSEA. The CDR3 extends over 15 amino acids. Trimming shortened V by 3 bases and J by 3 bases, and 16 bases separated the two germline ends. V is TRBV29-1 and J is TRBJ2-3; the D gene is possibly TRBD2 (6 bases). Sequences were obtained from blood. The TCR originated in a man aged 45-65 years with Graves' hyperthyroidism. The CDR3 loop reads CSVDYVGSLTDTQYF. CDR3 in DNA: TGCAGCGTTGATTATGTCGGGAGTCTTACAGATACGCAGTATTTT.